One TCR beta chain is described in this entry. It lacks a known antigen. No base-level quality is on record; no much larger clone is a single base apart. The sample is drawn from a study of graft-versus-host responses after intestinal transplantation (dated by TCRdb to about 2021). As for the study more broadly: Recipients received multivisceral, liver-intestinal, or isolated intestinal transplants. Alloreactive clones were identified by sequencing pre-transplant mixed lymphocyte reaction products and comparing these products with unstimulated pre-transplant donor and recipient T cells. Every recipient was given anti-thymocyte globulin induction, then maintenance tacrolimus and steroids for approximately 3 years. After intestinal transplantation, graft-versus-host and host-versus-graft alloreactive T cell clones in the graft, circulation and bone marrow were tracked using bulk TCR-beta CDR3 sequencing. Of the 20 to 30 intestinal transplant recipients enrolled in the cohort, one of whom was a retransplant, 3 patients without pretransplant specimens were excluded. A peak of at least 4% donor T cells among recipient peripheral blood mononuclear cells was the definition used for donor T cell macrochimerism. Rather than being sequenced by the commercial service, samples from a few later patients were sequenced in-house on an Illumina MiSeq and processed with MiXCR. Overall results and qualifications from the work: GvH clones were detected in recipient bone marrow, and some appeared earlier in ileal mucosa or blood, consistent with an intestinal mucosal origin. Early after transplant, declines in HvG clones were associated with peak levels of circulating GvH clones. Conclusions were limited by the relatively low number and heterogeneity of intestinal transplant patients. High GvH to HvG T cell clonal ratios were observed in the allografts of patients with donor T cell macrochimerism.

The germline V gene sets CDR1 to SGHVS and CDR2 to FQNEAQ. The CDR3 holds 17 amino acids from the cysteine to the phenylalanine. The DNA shown is the 51-base CDR3, in frame from base 1. Trimming takes 5 bases off V and 0 bases off J; junction bases not matched to a gene: 9. Libraries were built with the immunoSEQ multiplex PCR assay. In most patients, genomic DNA was isolated using the Qiagen DNeasy Blood and Tissue Kit and sent frozen to Adaptive Biotechnologies for TCR sequencing. For most patients, genomic DNA was subjected to high-throughput TCR-beta CDR3 sequencing by Adaptive Biotechnologies. Per the original workflow: TCR sequencing data were retrieved from Adaptive's ImmunoSEQ software for some 19 patients, whereas a few other patients were processed with MiXCR and VDJtools. To correct CD4 versus CD8 sorting errors, sequences present in both subsets at a frequency ratio below 5:1 were removed. Because the origin of CDR3 nucleotide sequences shared between donor and recipient could not be assigned, those sequences were removed. To count as alloreactive, a clone needed at least 2-fold expansion over unstimulated cells and a minimum CFSE-low frequency of 0.002% (template counts) or 0.001% (read counts). A clone was considered mappable if detected in the sequenced pre-transplant spleen, lymph node, or MLR CFSE-low populations of the donor or recipient. Cumulative frequency of alloreactive clones was calculated as a percentage of all sequences weighted by copy number. This immuneACCESS table, as held by TCRdb, lists in-frame sequences with V and J called but not all clones. Of the missing ones, under half trace to an unresolved V gene in checked studies; the others have no known cause. D and trimming were read from the DNA, whereas the V and J calls and clone size are those reported in that table. The sample has around 110,000 clones on record, about nine tenths of them singletons. The ten largest clones represent roughly 0.17% of the sample.

The time point label corresponds to: cells obtained before transplantation from donor or recipient. CD3+CD4+ and CD3+CD8+ populations were FACS-sorted from unstimulated pre-transplant donor and recipient cells taken from spleen or lymph nodes. The sequence links TRBV7-8 to TRBJ2-2; the junction holds 7 bases that match TRBD2. The source was unstimulated CD4+ T cells sorted from spleen or lymph node cells, collected before intestinal transplant. The clonotype originates from a human donor who received an intestinal transplant. Here the CDR3 is given as CASSPPGLAANTGELFF. DNA sequence: TGTGCCAGCAGCCCGCCCGGGCTAGCGGCGAACACCGGGGAGCTGTTTTTT. Where the CDR3 stops, the reference TRBV7-8 and TRBJ2-2 genes take over; the full variable domain is GAGVSQSPRYKVAKRGQDVALRCDPISGHVSLFWYQQALGQGPEFLTYFQNEAQLDKSGLPSDRFFAERPEGSVSTLKIQRTQQEDSAVYLCASSPPGLAANTGELFFGEGSRLTVL.